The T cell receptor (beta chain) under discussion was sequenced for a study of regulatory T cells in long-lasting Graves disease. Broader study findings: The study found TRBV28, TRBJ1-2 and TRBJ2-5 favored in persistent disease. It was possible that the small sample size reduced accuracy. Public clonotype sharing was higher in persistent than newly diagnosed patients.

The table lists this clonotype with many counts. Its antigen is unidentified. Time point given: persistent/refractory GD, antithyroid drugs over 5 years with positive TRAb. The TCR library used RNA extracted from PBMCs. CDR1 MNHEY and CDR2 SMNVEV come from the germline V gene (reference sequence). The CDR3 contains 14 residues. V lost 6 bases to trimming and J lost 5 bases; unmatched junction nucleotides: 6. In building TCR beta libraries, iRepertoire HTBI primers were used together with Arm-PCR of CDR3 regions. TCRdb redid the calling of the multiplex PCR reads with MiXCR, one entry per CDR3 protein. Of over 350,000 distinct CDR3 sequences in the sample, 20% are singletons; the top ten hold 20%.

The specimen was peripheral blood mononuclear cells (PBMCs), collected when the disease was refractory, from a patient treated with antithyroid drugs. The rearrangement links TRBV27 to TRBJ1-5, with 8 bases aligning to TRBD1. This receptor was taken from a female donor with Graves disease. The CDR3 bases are TGTGCCAGCAGCAGAGACAGGGGTGATCAGCCCCAGCATTTT. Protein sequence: CASSRDRGDQPQHF.